Listed here are 2 T cell receptor beta chains from one sample, sequenced in a study of human T cells and chemical hapten exposure. TCRdb called the RACE reads again in MiXCR, with one record for every CDR3 protein. The sample holds tens of thousands of distinct CDR3 sequences, roughly 10% seen once. The sample's time point: patch test 3, about 24 weeks after DPC sensitization. Treatment noted: therapeutic diphenylcyclopropenone sensitization with weekly scalp DPC. Sequencing was performed on whole blood, taken in connection with sensitization to the hapten diphenylcyclopropenone (DPC). Receptors were obtained from a woman in her fifties or sixties with alopecia areata. Some clones in this sample may be carry-over from other donors' samples.

The chain uses TRBV20-1 and TRBJ2-7; TRBD1 is a possible D gene (6 bases). V was shortened by 4 bases and J by 2 bases, with 9 bases between the two germline ends. This CDR3 is 12 amino acids long. Germline V gene data show CDR1 as DFQATT and CDR2 as SNEGSKA (reference sequence). The CDR3 reads CSATQGTYEQYF. In nucleotides, the CDR3 is TGCAGTGCTACCCAGGGGACCTACGAGCAGTACTTC.

This clonotype was picked up a small number of times. The gene calls are TRBV28 and TRBJ2-1; D might be TRBD2 (6 bases). Trimming left V 7 bases short and J 8 bases short, with 30 bases between. Looked up from germline, CDR1 is MDHEN and CDR2 is SYDVKM. This CDR3 has 18 amino acids. The CDR3 DNA sequence: TGTGCCAGCAAAATGGGACTCCGGGGCTCCGGAACAGCGGATGAGCAGTTCTTC. It is translated as CASKMGLRGSGTADEQFF.